This entry concerns a single TCR beta chain. The data stem from a study of blood T cell repertoires in COVID-19. As for the study in general: Samples of COVID-19 (acute and convalescent) were obtained from the United States, Italy and Spain.

Trimming at V came to 5 bases and at J to 1 base, leaving 3 bases not matched to a gene. Germline V lookup: CDR1 MNHEY, CDR2 SMNVEV (reference sequence). CDR3 size: 15 residues. Per the study methods: Using reference gene primer amplification, nucleated cell counts were estimated. Measured with immunoSEQ multiplex PCR; TCRdb has only the in-frame clones, and not every one. D and trimming were read from the DNA, whereas the V and J calls and clone size are those reported in that table. There are approximately 150,000 clones in the sample; around 90% occur only once, and approximately 1.5% lies in the top ten.

The chain uses TRBV27 and TRBJ1-2, with TRBD1 matching 11 bases. The sample comprised peripheral blood. The origin of this receptor is a woman aged 45-59 years with acute or convalescent COVID-19. Here the CDR3 DNA reads TGTGCCAGCAGTCCCGGGACAGGGGGTAACTATGGCTACACCTTC. Residues: CASSPGTGGNYGYTF.